This T cell receptor (beta chain) appears in the sequencing data of a study of vaccination and CD4 T cells after COVID-19. Only a few counts were recorded for this clonotype. Its antigen is not known. The treatment is: approximately 9-day PBMC culture with coronavirus spike peptide pools or control peptides (ViraFEST assay). Those CD4+ T cells from the unexposed donor predate the COVID-19 pandemic (2011-2018). In the ViraFEST assay, peptide-pool expansion preceded TCR sequencing of expanded clonotypes. Per-well cultures of 1.8 million or so PBMCs received roughly 9.8 IU/ml IL-2 and about 9.1 ug/ml peptide pools. Probes of unexposed-donor CD4+ T cells used SARS-CoV-2 S/N and four cold-coronavirus spikes (cells permitting). Notes on the study in general: The cohort comprised relatively few convalescent patients, and no early post-infection timepoints were analyzed.

The germline V gene has CDR1 LNHDA and CDR2 SQIVND (reference sequence). Trimming stripped 5 bases from V and 5 bases from J, with 10 bases between. This CDR3 region has 13 residues. Once obtained from cultured CD4+ T cells, the DNA was sequenced using the Oncomine TCR Beta short-read assay. It was cultured CD4+ T cells from which genomic DNA was extracted. MiXCR was run by TCRdb on the PCR reads, yielding one entry per CDR3 protein. The sample yields some 10,000 distinct CDR3 sequences, less than 40% seen once. The source of this sequence is a human donor in good health. The chain combines TRBV19 with TRBJ1-5, with unresolved D. The sample taken for sequencing was CD4+ T cells from blood, cultured in vitro. CDR3 loop: CASSYGTDQPQHF. The CDR3 coding sequence is TGTGCCAGTAGTTATGGCACGGATCAGCCCCAGCATTTT.